This is a list of T cell receptor beta chains from one sample in a study of response to subunit inactivated influenza vaccine. One entry per CDR3 protein, called by TCRdb with MiXCR from the RT-PCR reads. This repertoire shows about 500,000 distinct CDR3 sequences, 10% to 15% found once; its top ten account for about an eighth. The sample was PBMCs from blood, taken 45 days after vaccination. These receptors were taken from a man aged 50 or older who received an inactivated influenza vaccine. Each CDR3 is given with its conserved first and last residue. A D gene is named only where the DNA matches it firmly. Some rows mark clone size as missing; the rest say once, few, many or name a class of expanded clone.

D: -; size: -; J: TRBJ2-7; V: TRBV11-1; DNA: TGTGCCAGCAGCTTGGGACTTACCCCCGGTGAGCAGTACTTC; CDR3: CASSLGLTPGEQYF
D: -; size: -; J: TRBJ2-7; V: TRBV5-5; DNA: TGTGCCAGCAGCTTCTCTGATGGTGTAAGAAACGAGCAGTACTTC; CDR3: CASSFSDGVRNEQYF
D: -; size: -; J: TRBJ2-1; V: TRBV10-3; DNA: TGTGCCATCAGTGGCCCAAAAGGGGCGTCCTACAATGAGCAGTTCTTC; CDR3: CAISGPKGASYNEQFF
D: -; size: few; J: TRBJ1-3; V: TRBV9; DNA: TGTGCCAGCAGCGTAGCTAGGGATACTTCCTCTGGAAACACCATATATTTT; CDR3: CASSVARDTSSGNTIYF
D: -; size: few; J: TRBJ2-5; V: TRBV7-2; DNA: TGTGCCAGCAGCCTGGTCGGCTGGGCAGGATCAGAGACCCAGTACTTC; CDR3: CASSLVGWAGSETQYF
D: -; size: many; J: TRBJ2-1; V: TRBV7-9; DNA: TGTGCCAGCAGCCACGGGGGCCCCCGGTACAATGAGCAGTTCTTC; CDR3: CASSHGGPRYNEQFF
D: TRBD2; size: -; J: TRBJ2-1; V: TRBV3-1; DNA: TGTGCCAGCAGCCAAGATGCGTGGGGGGGGTACAATGAGCAGTTCTTC; CDR3: CASSQDAWGGYNEQFF
D: -; size: -; J: TRBJ2-2; V: TRBV20-1; DNA: TGCAGTGCTAGAGACCGGAGACTCTACACCGGGGAGCTGTTTTTT; CDR3: CSARDRRLYTGELFF
D: TRBD2; size: few; J: TRBJ2-1; V: TRBV20-1; DNA: TGCAGTGCTAGAAACATCCGGGACTACCAAGAGCAGTTCTTC; CDR3: CSARNIRDYQEQFF
D: TRBD2; size: many; J: TRBJ2-3; V: TRBV5-1; DNA: TGCGCCAGCAGCTTGTGGGGACTAGCGTCGGATACGCAGTATTTT; CDR3: CASSLWGLASDTQYF
D: -; size: -; J: TRBJ2-1; V: TRBV5-1; DNA: TGCGCCAGCAGTATGGACCCAGGAGGGGGTTACTACAATGAGCAGTTCTTC; CDR3: CASSMDPGGGYYNEQFF
D: TRBD2; size: few; J: TRBJ2-1; V: TRBV5-6; DNA: TGTGCCAGCGTGAGCGGGACGACCTACAATGAGCAGTTCTTC; CDR3: CASVSGTTYNEQFF
D: TRBD2; size: -; J: TRBJ2-1; V: TRBV19; DNA: TGTGCCAGTAGTGAAACCGGGACTAGCGCCTTCTGGAGTGAGCAGTTCTTC; CDR3: CASSETGTSAFWSEQFF
D: TRBD2; size: -; J: TRBJ2-7; V: TRBV29-1; DNA: TGCAGCCTTGCTACGGGAGGCCGTGAGCAGTACTTC; CDR3: CSLATGGREQYF
D: -; size: -; J: TRBJ2-3; V: TRBV7-2; DNA: TGTGCCAGCAGCCCTCGGACTTTATCCACAGATACGCAGTATTTT; CDR3: CASSPRTLSTDTQYF
D: TRBD2; size: many; J: TRBJ2-7; V: TRBV5-1; DNA: TGCGCCAGCAGCTTGGGTACTAGCGGGGTCTACGAGCAGTACTTC; CDR3: CASSLGTSGVYEQYF
D: -; size: -; J: TRBJ1-1; V: TRBV6-5; DNA: TGTGCCAGCAGTTACTCGGGGACGTACGCCGAAGCTTTCTTT; CDR3: CASSYSGTYAEAFF
D: -; size: -; J: TRBJ2-5; V: TRBV2; DNA: TGTGCCAGCGGGTTTGGCTCCCGAGGGGAGACCCAGTACTTC; CDR3: CASGFGSRGETQYF
D: -; size: many; J: TRBJ2-1; V: TRBV12-3/TRBV12-4; DNA: TGTGCCAGCGGTTCGGGTGGGGTGGTTAATGAGCAGTTCTTC; CDR3: CASGSGGVVNEQFF
D: TRBD1; size: many; J: TRBJ1-1; V: TRBV6-5; DNA: TGTGCCAGCAGTTACGTAACAGGGGTGGCCGCTTTCTTT; CDR3: CASSYVTGVAAFF
D: -; size: -; J: TRBJ2-7; V: TRBV6-2/TRBV6-3; DNA: TGTGCCAGCAGCACGCCGACTACCACCTCCTACGAGCAGTACTTC; CDR3: CASSTPTTTSYEQYF
D: -; size: many; J: TRBJ1-6; V: TRBV20-1; DNA: TGCAGTGCTAGAGATCATCGACAGCCCGGTAATTCACCCCTCCACTTT; CDR3: CSARDHRQPGNSPLHF
D: TRBD1; size: many; J: TRBJ2-5; V: TRBV7-9; DNA: TGTGCCAGCAATCCAGGGGGAGAGACCCAGTACTTC; CDR3: CASNPGGETQYF
D: -; size: once; J: TRBJ2-5; V: TRBV2; DNA: TGTGCCAGCAGATTCCAGGGATTCTATCTGCAGACCCAGTACTTC; CDR3: CASRFQGFYLQTQYF
D: -; size: few; J: TRBJ1-5; V: TRBV29-1; DNA: TGCAGCGTTCTGGGTAGCGGCAATCAGCCCCAGCATTTT; CDR3: CSVLGSGNQPQHF
D: TRBD2; size: few; J: TRBJ2-5; V: TRBV10-3; DNA: TGTGCCATCAGCTTCGGGGGGAGACTCGAAGAGACCCAGTACTTC; CDR3: CAISFGGRLEETQYF
D: -; size: few; J: TRBJ2-3; V: TRBV24-1; DNA: TGTGCCACCGGGGACGGGGGAGCGCGCACAGATACGCAGTATTTT; CDR3: CATGDGGARTDTQYF
D: TRBD1; size: few; J: TRBJ2-3; V: TRBV7-3; DNA: TGTGCCAGCAGTACACAGGGGGGACACACAGATACGCAGTATTTT; CDR3: CASSTQGGHTDTQYF
D: -; size: few; J: TRBJ2-5; V: TRBV29-1; DNA: TGCAGCGTTGAATACGGCAAAGAGACCCAGTACTTC; CDR3: CSVEYGKETQYF
D: -; size: few; J: TRBJ1-1; V: TRBV5-5; DNA: TGTGCCAGCAGCACATACAGGGCCGGGAACACTGAAGCTTTCTTT; CDR3: CASSTYRAGNTEAFF
D: -; size: -; J: TRBJ1-1; V: TRBV4-1; DNA: TGCGCCAGCAGCCAATCCCTTCAGACCGGGACGGGATTT; CDR3: CASSQSLQTGTGF
D: -; size: -; J: TRBJ1-2; V: TRBV2; DNA: TGTGCCAGCAGTGACCCAGGTTTCAACTATGGCTACACCTTC; CDR3: CASSDPGFNYGYTF
D: TRBD1; size: -; J: TRBJ2-3; V: TRBV4-3; DNA: TGCGCCAGCAGCCGAGATCGGTGGACAGGGCGCCCCACAGATACGCAGTATTTT; CDR3: CASSRDRWTGRPTDTQYF
D: TRBD1; size: few; J: TRBJ1-2; V: TRBV20-1; DNA: TGCAGTGCTTGGGACAGGGGAACGTCTAACTATGGCTACACCTTC; CDR3: CSAWDRGTSNYGYTF
D: TRBD1; size: -; J: TRBJ1-6; V: TRBV11-2; DNA: TGTGCCAGCAGCCCCTGGACAGGGTCAGAGGGCTATAATTCACCCCTCCACTTT; CDR3: CASSPWTGSEGYNSPLHF
D: -; size: few; J: TRBJ2-4; V: TRBV6-4; DNA: TGTGCCAGCAGTGACCCTCGGACTACCGTAGCCAAAAACATTCAGTACTTC; CDR3: CASSDPRTTVAKNIQYF
D: -; size: -; J: TRBJ1-2; V: TRBV10-3; DNA: TGTGCCATCAGTGACGCCCAACGCCATGGCTACACCTTC; CDR3: CAISDAQRHGYTF
D: TRBD2; size: few; J: TRBJ2-6; V: TRBV5-6; DNA: TGTGCCAGCAGCAAGGGACTACTGTACTCTGGGGCCAACGTCCTGACTTTC; CDR3: CASSKGLLYSGANVLTF
D: -; size: few; J: TRBJ2-3; V: TRBV3-1; DNA: TGTGCCAGCAGCTCGAAGCAGGGTGATACGCAGTATTTT; CDR3: CASSSKQGDTQYF
D: -; size: many; J: TRBJ1-1; V: TRBV29-1; DNA: TGCAGCGTTGGCCCAGGGGCCGGCACTGAAGCTTTCTTT; CDR3: CSVGPGAGTEAFF